This T cell receptor (beta chain) derives from a study of blood T cell repertoires in COVID-19 (TCRdb year 2020). At the level of the whole study: Collaborator samples came from the United States, Italy and Spain and covered acute and convalescent phases of COVID-19. The prospective study material was composed of cDNA or gDNA derived from T cells, B-cell-depleted T cells, or PBMCs. Subjects who had been exposed to COVID-19, were actively infected with it, or had recovered from it provided the deeply sampled blood TCRbeta repertoires that made up the dataset. The repertoires were released in a freely available public database intended as a resource for research on the immune response to SARS-CoV-2. Samples came from the ongoing ImmuneRACE study (first 160 participants) plus 1,254 subjects from 6 global collaborators. The sample metadata nearly always contained a de-identified subject ID, COVID-19 status, age in years and sex. Where available, HLA class I and class II types were obtained from metadata supplied by the sample provider rather than from assay-based typing.

V and J are truncated by 2 bases and 1 base respectively, leaving an intervening sequence of 15 bases. The CDR3 covers 16 residues, taking in both the cysteine and the phenylalanine. Just CDR3 DNA is preserved here, 48 bases in frame from base 1. The germline V gene (reference sequence) sets CDR1 to LGHDT and CDR2 to YNNKEL. What the work shows at the level of the full study, not this receptor alone: Clinical and demographic metadata were provided uncurated, with the amount varying by source and participant.

One collaborating source in Seattle enrolled patients while the patients were actively infected and followed the patients over time throughout the course of disease. Collaborating institutions collected whole blood in K2EDTA tubes following their own protocols. For TCRbeta analysis, collaborators shipped samples as frozen whole blood, isolated PBMCs, or DNA extracted from either of those sample types. In the case of this clone: There is no known antigen for this receptor. The sample holds no much larger clone one base away, and base qualities are not on file.

The immunoSEQ Assay, a bias-controlled multiplex PCR, was used to amplify TCRbeta CDR3 regions from genomic DNA. Turning to the authors' computational methods: Nucleated cell counts per sample were estimated from amplification of reference gene primers within the assay. To quantify the absolute abundance of each unique TCRbeta CDR3 rearrangement, sequence reads were collapsed and filtered. Productive Simpson clonality was computed per sample as the square root of Simpson's diversity index over productive rearrangements. In TCRdb, the immuneACCESS table is reduced to in-frame sequences with V and J assigned. These tables do not hold every clone; where another copy was compared, an unresolved V gene accounts for under half, and the others remain unexplained. V and J calls and clone size are copied from that table; D and trimming were computed from the DNA. The sample includes roughly 260,000 clones, with approximately 91% observed a single time. Of the sample, 2% to 3% is held by the ten largest clones.

The specimen sequenced was peripheral blood. The rearrangement combines TRBV3-1 (or the pseudogene TRBV3-2) with TRBJ2-7, with TRBD1 as a weak D call on 5 bases. The TCR sequence derives from a young adult with COVID-19, enrolled during active disease. The CDR3 loop reads CASSQLRTGSSYEQYF. The DNA is TGTGCCAGCAGCCAACTCAGAACAGGTTCATCCTACGAGCAGTACTTC.